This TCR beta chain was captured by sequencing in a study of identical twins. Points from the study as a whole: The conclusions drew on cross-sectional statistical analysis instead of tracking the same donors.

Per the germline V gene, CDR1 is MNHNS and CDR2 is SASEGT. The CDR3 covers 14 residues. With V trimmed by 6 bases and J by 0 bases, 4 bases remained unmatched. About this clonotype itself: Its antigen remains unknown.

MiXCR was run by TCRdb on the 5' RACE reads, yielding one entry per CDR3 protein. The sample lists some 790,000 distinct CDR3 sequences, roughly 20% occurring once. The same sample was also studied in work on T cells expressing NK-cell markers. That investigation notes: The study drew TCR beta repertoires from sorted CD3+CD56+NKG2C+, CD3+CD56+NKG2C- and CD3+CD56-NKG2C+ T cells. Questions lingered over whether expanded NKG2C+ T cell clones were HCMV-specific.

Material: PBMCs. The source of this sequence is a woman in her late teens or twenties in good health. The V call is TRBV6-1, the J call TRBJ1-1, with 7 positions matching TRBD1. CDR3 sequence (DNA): TGTGCCAGCAGGACAGGGTGGGTGAACACTGAAGCTTTCTTT. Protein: CASRTGWVNTEAFF.